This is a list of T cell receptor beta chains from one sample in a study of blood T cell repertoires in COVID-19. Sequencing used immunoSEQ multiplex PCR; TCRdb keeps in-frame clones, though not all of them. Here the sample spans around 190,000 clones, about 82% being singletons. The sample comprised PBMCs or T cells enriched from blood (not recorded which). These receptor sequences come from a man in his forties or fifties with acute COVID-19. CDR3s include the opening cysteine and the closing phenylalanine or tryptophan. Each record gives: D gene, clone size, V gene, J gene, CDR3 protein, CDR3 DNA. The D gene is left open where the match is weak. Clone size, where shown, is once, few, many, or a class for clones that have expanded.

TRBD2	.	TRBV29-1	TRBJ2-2	CSAGGAGTSGNTGELFF	TGCAGCGCGGGTGGGGCCGGGACTAGCGGGAACACCGGGGAGCTGTTTTTT
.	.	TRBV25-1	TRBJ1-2	CASSVRGFSSYTF	TGTGCCAGCAGTGTTCGCGGTTTTTCAAGCTACACCTTC
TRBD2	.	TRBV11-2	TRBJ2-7	CASSSHPFSAGERYEQYF	TGTGCCAGCAGCTCCCACCCCTTTTCAGCGGGAGAAAGGTACGAGCAGTACTTC
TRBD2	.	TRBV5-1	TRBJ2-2	CASIFGYLAGGINTGELFF	TGCGCCAGCATCTTCGGGTATCTAGCGGGAGGCATTAACACCGGGGAGCTGTTTTTT
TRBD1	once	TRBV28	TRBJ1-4	CASLVGGQGNEKLFF	TGTGCCAGCTTAGTAGGGGGACAGGGTAATGAAAAACTGTTTTTT
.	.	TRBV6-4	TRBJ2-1	CASSDSMAGPYNEQFF	TGTGCCAGCAGTGACTCGATGGCTGGTCCCTACAATGAGCAGTTCTTC
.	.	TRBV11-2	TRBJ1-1	CASSLDQVENTEAFF	TGTGCCAGCAGCTTAGATCAGGTCGAGAACACTGAAGCTTTCTTT
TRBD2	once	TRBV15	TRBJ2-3	CATSSRSTSGTTDTQYF	TGTGCCACCAGCAGCCGCTCGACTAGCGGGACAACAGATACGCAGTATTTT
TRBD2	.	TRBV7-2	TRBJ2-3	CASSLAGGDTQYF	TGTGCCAGCAGCTTAGCGGGGGGGGATACGCAGTATTTT
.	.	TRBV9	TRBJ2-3	CASSAPPGTQYF	TGTGCCAGCAGCGCTCCTCCGGGTACGCAGTATTTT
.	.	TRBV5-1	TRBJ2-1	CASSLWALHFF	TGCGCCAGCAGCTTGTGGGCCTTACATTTCTTC
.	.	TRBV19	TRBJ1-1	CASKSRRMNTEAFF	TGTGCCAGTAAAAGCCGTCGCATGAACACTGAAGCTTTCTTT
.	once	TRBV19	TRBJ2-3	CASTRGPRADTQYF	TGTGCCAGTACCAGGGGCCCGAGGGCAGATACGCAGTATTTT
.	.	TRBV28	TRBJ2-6	CATRHGSRGANVLTF	TGTGCCACCCGTCACGGGAGTAGAGGGGCCAACGTCCTGACTTTC
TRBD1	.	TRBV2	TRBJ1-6	CASDTGQNSPLHF	TGTGCCAGCGACACGGGACAGAATTCACCCCTCCACTTT
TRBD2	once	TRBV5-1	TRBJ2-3	CASSGFSGSDTQYF	TGCGCCAGCAGTGGGTTTAGCGGGAGTGATACGCAGTATTTT
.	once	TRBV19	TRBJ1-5	CASSIDLAPPQPQHF	TGTGCCAGTAGTATAGATCTAGCACCCCCACAACCCCAGCATTTT
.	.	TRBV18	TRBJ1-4	CASSYGGDRGTGKLFF	TGTGCCAGCTCATACGGCGGGGACCGGGGGACTGGAAAACTGTTTTTT
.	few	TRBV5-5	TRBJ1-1	CASSLVRAEAFF	TGTGCCAGCAGCTTGGTACGGGCTGAAGCTTTCTTT
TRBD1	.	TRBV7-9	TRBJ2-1	CASSALGQGVYNEQFF	TGTGCCAGCAGCGCCCTGGGACAGGGAGTCTACAATGAGCAGTTCTTC
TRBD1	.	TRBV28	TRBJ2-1	CASRPLTGGYNEQFF	TGTGCCAGCAGACCTTTGACAGGGGGCTACAATGAGCAGTTCTTC
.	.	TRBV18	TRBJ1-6	CASSPDTRNSPLHF	TGTGCCAGCTCACCAGACACACGAAATTCACCCCTCCACTTT
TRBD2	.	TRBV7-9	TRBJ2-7	CASSQDGGGEQYF	TGTGCCAGCAGCCAAGACGGGGGAGGGGAGCAGTACTTC
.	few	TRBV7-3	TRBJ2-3	CASSLIASLKDTQYF	TGTGCCAGCAGCTTAATCGCTAGTTTAAAAGATACGCAGTATTTT
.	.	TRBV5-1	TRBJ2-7	CASSYWTGAYEQYF	TGCGCCAGCAGCTACTGGACGGGAGCCTACGAGCAGTACTTC
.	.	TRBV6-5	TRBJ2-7	CASRRRVPGLNEQYF	TGTGCCAGCAGGCGCCGAGTGCCGGGATTGAACGAGCAGTACTTC
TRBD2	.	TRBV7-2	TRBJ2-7	CASSPGLAVDEQYF	TGTGCCAGCAGCCCCGGACTAGCAGTCGACGAGCAGTACTTC
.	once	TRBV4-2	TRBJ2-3	CASSPPGSGGVSQYF	TGTGCCAGCAGCCCGCCCGGGAGCGGAGGGGTTTCGCAGTATTTT
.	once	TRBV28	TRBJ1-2	CASVSRGGRTGYTF	TGTGCCAGCGTTTCCCGGGGGGGTCGGACGGGCTACACCTTC
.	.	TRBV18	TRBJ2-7	CASSPGASPYEQYF	TGTGCCAGCTCACCGGGGGCGTCTCCCTACGAGCAGTACTTC
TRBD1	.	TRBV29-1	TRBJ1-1	CSGQGAEGTEAFF	TGCAGCGGACAGGGGGCTGAGGGCACTGAAGCTTTCTTT
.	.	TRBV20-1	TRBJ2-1	CSAIEEREQFF	TGCAGTGCTATAGAGGAGCGTGAGCAGTTCTTC
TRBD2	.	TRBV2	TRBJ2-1	CASSGGLAGYNEQFF	TGTGCCAGCAGTGGTGGACTAGCGGGTTACAATGAGCAGTTCTTC
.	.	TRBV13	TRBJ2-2	CASSQGFTGELFF	TGTGCCAGCAGCCAGGGTTTTACCGGGGAGCTGTTTTTT
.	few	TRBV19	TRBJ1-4	CASRLSETNEKLFF	TGTGCCAGTAGGTTGTCAGAAACTAATGAAAAACTGTTTTTT
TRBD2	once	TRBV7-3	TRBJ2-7	CASSSLAGGDYERYF	TGTGCCAGCAGCTCTTTAGCGGGAGGTGACTACGAGCGGTACTTC
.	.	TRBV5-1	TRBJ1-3	CASSLGGGSGNTIYF	TGCGCCAGCAGCTTAGGCGGGGGATCAGGAAACACCATATATTTT
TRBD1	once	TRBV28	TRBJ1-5	CASTTQRVGGVLPQHF	TGTGCCAGCACTACCCAGAGGGTAGGGGGCGTATTGCCCCAGCATTTT
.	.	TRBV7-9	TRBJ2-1	CASSPLLGSSYNEQFF	TGTGCCAGCAGCCCTCTTTTGGGGAGCTCCTACAATGAGCAGTTCTTC
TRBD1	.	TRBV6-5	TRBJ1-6	CASRLPGQVNSPLHF	TGTGCCAGCAGGTTACCGGGACAGGTTAATTCACCCCTCCACTTT
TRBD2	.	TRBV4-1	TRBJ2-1	CASSPSGSSYNEQFF	TGCGCCAGCAGCCCGAGCGGGAGCTCCTACAATGAGCAGTTCTTC
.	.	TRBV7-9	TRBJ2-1	CASKVGGVNEQFF	TGTGCCAGCAAAGTTGGCGGGGTGAATGAGCAGTTCTTC
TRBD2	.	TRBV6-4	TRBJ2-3	CASSFSGADTDTQYF	TGTGCCAGCAGTTTTAGCGGGGCCGACACAGATACGCAGTATTTT
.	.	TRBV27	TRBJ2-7	CASSLFPGGREQYF	TGTGCCAGCAGTTTGTTCCCCGGTGGTCGCGAGCAGTACTTC
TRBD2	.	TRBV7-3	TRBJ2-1	CASSLTGLAGGPSNEQFF	TGTGCCAGCAGCTTAACAGGACTAGCGGGAGGGCCCTCCAATGAGCAGTTCTTC
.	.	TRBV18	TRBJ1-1	CASSRIQSRSDTEAFF	TGTGCCAGCTCACGCATTCAAAGCAGGTCGGACACTGAAGCTTTCTTT